Presented here are 32 T cell receptor beta chains from one specimen sequenced in a study of metastatic and nonmetastatic thyroid tumors. TCRdb re-called clones from the PCR reads using MiXCR. The sample gives approximately 16,000 clones, around 13% of which show up once; approximately 30% is in the top ten. Before thyroid surgery, none of the patients had received any treatment. Sequencing used blood. The receptors here all came from a female donor with papillary thyroid cancer or a benign thyroid nodule (not recorded which). Some clones in this sample may be carry-over from other donors' samples.

This clone was recorded many times. The chain joins TRBV6-5 to TRBJ1-1, with a possible D match to TRBD1 (5 bases). The V gene's germline CDR1 is MNHEY and CDR2 SVGAGI. This CDR3 has 16 residues. Trimming removed 0 bases from V and 4 bases from J, with 15 bases in between. Here the CDR3 reads CASSYSVPGLSTEAFF. The CDR3 DNA reads as TGTGCCAGCAGTTACTCAGTGCCGGGACTGTCCACTGAAGCTTTCTTT.

Comments on this clone: With a much larger clone just one base away, this may be a read error. V usage is TRBV20-1 and J usage is TRBJ1-5; D is perhaps TRBD1 (6 bases). The CDR3 is 15 amino acids. V lost 5 bases, J lost 7 bases, and 21 bases lay in between. Germline V gene lookup returns CDR1 DFQATT and CDR2 SNEGSKA (reference sequence). CDR3 region: CSAGPGSGDNQPQHF. In DNA form, the CDR3 reads TGCAGTGCTGGGCCCGGTAGTGGGGACAACCAGCCCCAGCATTTT.

The table lists this clone with many counts. The rearrangement uses TRBV20-1 and TRBJ1-4; D may be TRBD1 (6 bases). CDR3 length: 14 amino acids. Germline values: CDR1 DFQATT, CDR2 SNEGSKA (reference sequence). Trimming pared 6 bases from V and 8 bases from J, leaving 19 bases between. The chain's CDR3 is CSAGGGLPGEKLFF. The DNA of the CDR3 is TGCAGTGCAGGAGGGGGACTGCCGGGAGAAAAACTGTTTTTT.

By proportion, this clone is medium-sized (0.01 to 0.1%). The chain links TRBV19 to TRBJ2-7; D remains ambiguous. V was clipped by 7 bases and J by 0 bases, with 10 bases between them. There are 13 residues in the CDR3. The germline V gene encodes CDR1 LNHDA and CDR2 SQIVND (reference sequence). Here the CDR3 reads CASKGRVSYEQYF. CDR3 nucleotide sequence: TGTGCCAGTAAGGGCAGAGTCTCCTACGAGCAGTACTTC.

By share, this clone ranks as medium-sized. V is TRBV28 and J is TRBJ1-5; 12 bases are shared with TRBD1. Germline V gene sequence: CDR1 MDHEN, CDR2 SYDVKM. The CDR3 runs to 17 residues. The V gene end was trimmed by 0 bases and the J gene end by 1 base; junction bases not matched to a gene: 1. The CDR3 reads CASSLWGQGASNQPQHF. CDR3 bases: TGTGCCAGCAGTTTATGGGGACAGGGGGCGAGCAATCAGCCCCAGCATTTT. The variable domain in full, completed from reference TRBV28 and TRBJ1-5, reads DVKVTQSSRYLVKRTGEKVFLECVQDMDHENMFWYRQDPGLGLRLIYFSYDVKMKEKGDIPEGYSVSREKKERFSLILESASTNQTSMYLCASSLWGQGASNQPQHFGDGTRLSIL.

In this sample, this clone is medium-sized. Here the CDR3 reads CATSDNRDRGSHGYTF. In nucleotides, the CDR3 is TGTGCCACCAGTGACAACCGGGACAGGGGGTCCCATGGCTACACCTTC. The chain carries TRBV24-1 and TRBJ1-2, with TRBD1 identical over 11 bases. The germline V gene has CDR1 KGHDR and CDR2 SFDVKD. The CDR3 totals 16 residues. Losses at the gene ends were 4 bases for V and 6 bases for J; bases not matched to a gene: 9.

This clone came up many times. Other DNA sequences in the same sample also yield this CDR3. The chain couples TRBV28 to TRBJ1-1; 9 nucleotides agree with TRBD1. The CDR3 runs 15 residues. CDR1 MDHEN and CDR2 SYDVKM come from the germline V gene. CDR3 region: CAHLGSGQGGNEAFF. CDR3 nucleotide sequence: TGTGCTCATCTAGGGTCGGGACAGGGAGGGAATGAAGCTTTCTTT.

This clone was picked up many times. J is TRBJ2-1 and V is TRBV7-9; D perhaps matches TRBD2 (7 bases). CDR1 is SEHNR, CDR2 FQNEAQ, per germline (reference sequence). V lost 5 bases and J lost 10, with 12 bases in between. The CDR3 is made up of 12 amino acids. CDR3 sequence: CASSGGGLEQFF. In DNA form, the CDR3 reads TGTGCCAGCAGCGGGGGGGGCCTCGAGCAGTTCTTC.

There are many counts of this clone. The rearrangement links TRBV19 to TRBJ2-2, with 7 bases aligning to TRBD2. Germline CDR1 reads LNHDA; CDR2 reads SQIVND (reference sequence). V lost 4 bases, J lost 4 bases, and 6 bases stayed unmatched. The CDR3 length is 15 residues. CDR3 region: CASSTSGGVTGELFF. The CDR3 DNA reads TGTGCCAGTAGTACTAGCGGAGGGGTCACCGGGGAGCTGTTTTTT.

The table lists this clone with many counts. The rearrangement uses TRBV19 and TRBJ2-6; D may match TRBD1 or TRBD2 (5 bases each). The CDR3 length is 16 residues. Germline lookup yields CDR1 LNHDA and CDR2 SQIVND (reference sequence). V lost 5 bases to trimming and J lost 0 bases, with 11 bases between them. In DNA, the CDR3 is TGTGCCAGTAGTTTGGGACGGAGCTCTGGGGCCAACGTCCTGACTTTC. Its translation is CASSLGRSSGANVLTF.

This clone was counted between two and nine times. The chain employs TRBV6-2 or TRBV6-3 and TRBJ1-3; D remains unclear. There are 14 residues in the CDR3. Between the trimmed V and J ends, which lost 6 bases and 0 bases, there was a span of 9 bases. Germline CDR1 is MNHEY and CDR2 is SVGEGT. The CDR3 coding sequence is TGTGCCAGCAGGCGAATCTACTCTGGAAACACCATATATTTT. Its translation is CASRRIYSGNTIYF.

This clone counts as large. The CDR3 DNA is TGTGCCTGGAGACCCTACAATGAGCAGTTCTTC. Protein product: CAWRPYNEQFF. The chain is built from TRBV30 and TRBJ2-1; D is ambiguous. The CDR3 totals 11 residues. In germline, CDR1 is GTSNPN, CDR2 SVGIG (reference sequence). V lost 3 bases and J 2 bases, leaving 2 bases between the germline ends.

This clone came up a few times. CDR3 nucleotides: TGTGCCAGCAGTCTATATCTGACAGGATTGAATTCACCCCTCCACTTT. It encodes CASSLYLTGLNSPLHF. This chain joins TRBV27 and TRBJ1-6; perhaps TRBD1 as D (6 bases). There are 16 residues in the CDR3. Trimming took off 5 bases at V and 7 bases at J, with 18 bases between the two ends. CDR1 and CDR2 (germline): MNHEY, SMNVEV (reference sequence).

The rearrangement links TRBV27 to TRBJ2-1; D is unclear. In germline, CDR1 is MNHEY, CDR2 SMNVEV (reference sequence). The CDR3 has 14 amino acids. V was trimmed by 5 bases and J by 4 bases, leaving 12 bases between them. This CDR3 reads CASSPDLLYNEQFF. The CDR3 coding sequence is TGTGCCAGCAGTCCCGACTTATTATACAATGAGCAGTTCTTC.

By sample share, this clone is medium-sized. The chain links TRBV27 to TRBJ1-2, with D perhaps TRBD1 (6 bases). V was pared by 8 bases and J by 6 bases, with 25 bases between. From germline, CDR1 is MNHEY and CDR2 SMNVEV (reference sequence). The CDR3 sequence is 16 residues long. Written as DNA, the CDR3 is TGTGCCAGCTCCTTTGAGGGGGGCACCCTCCTCGATGGCTACACCTTC. Its protein is CASSFEGGTLLDGYTF.

This clone is medium-sized in the sample. V and J are TRBV24-1 and TRBJ1-5; D gene unclear. CDR1 and CDR2 from the germline V gene are KGHDR and SFDVKD. The CDR3 is 13 amino acids. The ends were cut back, 9 bases at V and 0 bases at J, with 8 bases in the middle. CDR3 residues: CATQRASNQPQHF. The CDR3 DNA sequence: TGTGCCACCCAGAGGGCTAGCAATCAGCCCCAGCATTTT.

A word on this clone: This CDR3 is missing its conserved last phenylalanine or tryptophan, likely due to a read error. The DNA is left out, because the CDR3 cannot be placed on it with certainty; the CDR3 is given as TCRdb lists it. This chain joins TRBV5-1 and TRBJ2-6; the tabulated D call, TRBD2, remains unverified against the DNA. The length of the CDR3 is 8 amino acids, counting both ends. The germline V gene encodes CDR1 SGHRS and CDR2 YFSETQ. The CDR3 spells CASSLGAS.

In this sample, this clone turned up once. Here the CDR3 reads CASSRLGLASYNEQFF. The CDR3 nucleotides read TGTGCCAGCAGCCGATTGGGATTAGCGTCCTACAATGAGCAGTTCTTC. The rearrangement uses TRBV2 and TRBJ2-1; perhaps TRBD2 as D (5 bases). V was cut by 6 bases and J by 1 base, with 16 bases left in between. The germline gives CDR1 SNHLY, CDR2 FYNNEI. The CDR3 is made up of 16 amino acids.

This clone has a handful of counts. J is TRBJ1-2 and V is TRBV6-2 or TRBV6-3; D unresolved. V lost 9 bases to trimming and J lost 6 bases, with 20 bases between them. The CDR3 totals 14 residues. Germline V gene lookup returns CDR1 MNHEY and CDR2 SVGEGT. CDR3 bases: TGTGCCAGAAGAAACCCCGAAAGGGTCAATGGCTACACCTTC. Its translation is CARRNPERVNGYTF.

This clone showed up just a few times. The V and J genes are TRBV28 and TRBJ2-1, with D maybe TRBD1 (5 bases). The CDR3 extends over 14 amino acids. V was pared by 2 bases and J by 4 bases, with 9 bases between. The V gene's germline CDR1 is MDHEN and CDR2 SYDVKM. The CDR3 reads CASSLKGPYNEQFF. In DNA, the CDR3 is TGTGCCAGCAGTTTAAAGGGGCCATACAATGAGCAGTTCTTC.

The chain carries TRBV12-3 or TRBV12-4 and TRBJ1-1; possible D gene TRBD1, 5 bases. With 3 bases removed from V and 3 bases from J, the gap between germline ends came to 17 bases. This CDR3 is 16 amino acids long. This CDR3 is CASSFPFTGRYTEAFF. The CDR3 coding sequence is TGTGCCAGCAGTTTCCCATTTACAGGTAGGTACACTGAAGCTTTCTTT.

This clone was counted ten times or more. The chain has TRBV9 and TRBJ2-3; D ambiguous. The V end lost 0 bases, the J end lost 5 bases, and 10 bases lay between the germline ends. This CDR3 contains 14 residues. From germline, CDR1 is SGDLS and CDR2 YYNGEE. The CDR3 spells CASSVERAQDTQYF. Here the CDR3 DNA reads TGTGCCAGCAGCGTAGAAAGGGCTCAAGATACGCAGTATTTT.

The chain carries TRBV5-1 and TRBJ2-7, with D unclear. CDR3 size: 16 residues. V gave up 6 bases and J gave up 0 bases, with 19 bases separating them. Germline loops: CDR1 SGHRS, CDR2 YFSETQ. In DNA form, the CDR3 reads TGCGCCAGCACCCCCGGTTGGGTGTGGGCCTCCTACGAGCAGTACTTC. Translation gives CASTPGWVWASYEQYF.

This clone was picked up many times. The chain recombines TRBV9 with TRBJ1-1; D gene unclear. The V gene lost 3 bases and the J gene lost 1 base, with 7 bases spanning the gap. The CDR3 runs to 13 residues. The germline gives CDR1 SGDLS, CDR2 YYNGEE. The CDR3 reads CASSARENTEAFF. CDR3 DNA: TGTGCCAGCAGCGCACGAGAGAACACTGAAGCTTTCTTT.

Many counts were recorded for this clone. The chain's CDR3 is CASSPNAPGYSEAFF. The DNA for the CDR3 is TGTGCCAGCAGCCCAAATGCCCCAGGGTATAGTGAAGCTTTCTTT. The V call is TRBV16, the J call TRBJ1-1, with a possible D match to TRBD1 (5 bases). V was cut by 4 bases and J by 7 bases, with 19 bases left in between. Looked up from germline, CDR1 is KGHSY and CDR2 is FQNENV. This CDR3 is built from 15 residues.

This clone was counted at least ten times. This chain joins TRBV5-6 and TRBJ2-1, with D possibly matching TRBD2 (6 bases). Germline CDR1 reads SGHDT; CDR2 reads YYEEEE. The CDR3 has 12 amino acids. The ends were cut back, 3 bases at V and 9 bases at J, with 10 bases in the middle. CDR3 amino acids: CASSSYGSEQFF. Written as DNA, the CDR3 is TGTGCCAGCAGCTCCTACGGGAGTGAGCAGTTCTTC.

This clone was picked up many times. For the CDR3, the DNA is TGCAGTGCTAGAGGAACAAGCCGGGACGAGCAGTACTTC. This translates into CSARGTSRDEQYF. This chain joins TRBV20-1 and TRBJ2-7; D remains ambiguous. From germline, CDR1 is DFQATT and CDR2 SNEGSKA (reference sequence). The V end was cut by 1 base, the J end by 5 bases, with 12 bases between. The CDR3 totals 13 residues.

The chain employs TRBV19 and TRBJ2-2; D assignment may be TRBD1 or TRBD2 (5 bases each). The CDR3 totals 14 residues. V lost 9 bases to trimming and J lost 3 bases, with 14 bases between them. The germline gives CDR1 LNHDA, CDR2 SQIVND (reference sequence). CDR3 residues: CARQRDGDTGELFF. In DNA form, the CDR3 reads TGTGCCAGACAACGGGACGGGGACACCGGGGAGCTGTTTTTT.

DNA for the CDR3: TGTGCCTGGAGTCGAGACAGGGGGCCAAATGGCTATGGCTACACCTTC. Amino acid sequence: CAWSRDRGPNGYGYTF. The chain carries TRBV30 and TRBJ1-2, with 10 bases matching TRBD1. This CDR3 has 16 residues. Trimming at V came to 2 bases and at J to 4 bases, leaving 10 bases not matched to a gene. CDR1 is GTSNPN and CDR2 is SVGIG in the germline V gene (reference sequence).

This clone was counted at least ten times. The gene calls are TRBV3-1 and TRBJ2-7, with D unresolved. This CDR3 is 14 amino acids long. Trimming cost V 0 bases and J 1 base, with 7 bases left between them. Germline CDR1 is LGHDT and CDR2 is YNNKEL (reference sequence). The CDR3 loop reads CASSQDFASYEQYF. CDR3 DNA sequence: TGTGCCAGCAGCCAAGATTTTGCGTCCTACGAGCAGTACTTC.

This clone appeared many times. The rearrangement joins TRBV19 to TRBJ1-2; 8 positions agree with TRBD1. CDR3 length: 15 residues. V lost 7 bases to trimming and J lost 3 bases; unmatched junction nucleotides: 10. Germline CDR1 LNHDA, CDR2 SQIVND (reference sequence). Written as DNA, the CDR3 is TGTGCCAGTACCGACGTCCCGGGACAGGACTATGGCTACACCTTC. It yields the protein CASTDVPGQDYGYTF.

The sample holds a few counts of this clone. The junction does not match germline at one end; this may be a read error. This chain joins TRBV12-3 or TRBV12-4 and TRBJ2-1; a possible D gene is TRBD2 (6 bases). The CDR3 contains 16 residues. The CDR3 region is CASSLSWLASRNEQLF. CDR3 coding DNA: TGTGCCAGCAGTTTAAGTTGGCTAGCGTCCCGAAATGAGCAGTTATTC.